This TCR beta chain was sequenced during a study of T cell clonality in common variable immunodeficiency. The CDR3 has 14 amino acids. Germline V gene sequence: CDR1 LNHDA, CDR2 SQIVND (reference sequence). V was pared by 1 base and J by 4 bases, with 2 bases of the junction left unmatched. This clone was detected ten times or more. The antigen is undetermined. The CDR3 end falls 3 residues outside the read, so it is completed with the germline J gene. Notes on the study in general: Links between repertoire features and CVID complications were heterogeneity-limited. Fewer deletions and N-nucleotide insertions were reportedly seen in common variable immunodeficiency TCR beta sequences.

The protocol was immunoSEQ multiplex PCR, while the TCRdb copy is restricted to in-frame clones and leaves out a portion. The sample has about 21,000 clones, none seen only once. This clonotype was obtained from a human donor with common variable immunodeficiency. The sample consisted of peripheral blood mononuclear cells. V gene TRBV19 combines with J gene TRBJ1-2; 8 positions match TRBD1. The CDR3 DNA, read in part, is TGTGCCAGTAGTATAGCCGGACAGGGCTATGGC. Translated: CASSIAGQGYG. The full CDR3 reads CASSIAGQGYGYTF.